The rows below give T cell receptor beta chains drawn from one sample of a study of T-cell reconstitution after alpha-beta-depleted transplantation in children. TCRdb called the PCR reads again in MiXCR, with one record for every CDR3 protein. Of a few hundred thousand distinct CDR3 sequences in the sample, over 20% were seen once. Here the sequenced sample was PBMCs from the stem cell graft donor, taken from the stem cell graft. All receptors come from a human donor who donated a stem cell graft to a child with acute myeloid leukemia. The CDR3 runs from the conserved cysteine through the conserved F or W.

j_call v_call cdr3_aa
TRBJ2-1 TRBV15 CATSRDTSSKSSYNEQFF
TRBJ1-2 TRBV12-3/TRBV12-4 CASSLIRGQAAGYTF
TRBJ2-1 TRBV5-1 CASTSSGSSGNEQFF
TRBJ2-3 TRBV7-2 CAGRSSSTDTQYF
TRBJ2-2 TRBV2 CASTGDTGELFF
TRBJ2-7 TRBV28 CASSPSLAGGYEQYF
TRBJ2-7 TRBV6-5 CASSYSIQSSGRTYEQYF
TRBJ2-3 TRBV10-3 CAISETLATKPTDTQYF
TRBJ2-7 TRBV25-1 CATGSYEQYF
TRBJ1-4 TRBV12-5 CASGLAGRNEKLFF
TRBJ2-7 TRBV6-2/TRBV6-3 CASRRGASGYEQYF
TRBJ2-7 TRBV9 CASSVETGGYEQYF